The next 22 T cell receptor beta chains were all read from a single sample in a study of Ad26.COV2.S vaccination and SARS-CoV-2 variants. Documented treatment: 15 to 20 received Ad26.COV2.S at low or high dose, single or two shots; about 5 received placebo; per-sample allocation not given. Specimen acquisition occurred on day 63 following the initial vaccine or placebo injection. TCRdb's table, derived via immunoSEQ multiplex PCR, lists solely in-frame clones and lacks some. The table has about 350,000 clones, approximately 90% seen once. The starting material was peripheral blood, obtained in a trial of Ad26.COV2.S vaccine versus placebo. The receptors shown here come from a person aged 18-60 years who received the Ad26.COV2.S COVID-19 vaccine or a placebo.

Only one count was recorded for this clone. V usage is TRBV28 and J usage is TRBJ1-5; D remains ambiguous. CDR3 length: 15 residues. Germline values: CDR1 MDHEN, CDR2 SYDVKM. The germline V and J ends were trimmed by 1 base and 3 bases, with 10 bases remaining between them. The CDR3 loop reads CASSLSGSPNQPQHF. DNA of the CDR3: TGTGCCAGCAGTTTATCAGGCAGTCCCAATCAGCCCCAGCATTTT.

The rearrangement uses TRBV11-2 and TRBJ2-5; tentatively, D is TRBD1 (6 bases). This CDR3 region has 14 residues. Germline V CDR1 and CDR2: SGHAT, FQNNGV. V lost 7 bases, J lost 0 bases, and 12 bases lay in between. CDR3 residues: CASTKTGYQETQYF. The CDR3 DNA is TGTGCCAGCACTAAAACAGGGTACCAAGAGACCCAGTACTTC.

V is TRBV7-9 and J is TRBJ1-1; perhaps TRBD1 as D (6 bases). Germline assignment: CDR1 SEHNR and CDR2 FQNEAQ (reference sequence). CDR3 size: 13 residues. V lost 3 bases, J lost 6 bases, and 11 bases lay in between. The CDR3 DNA is TGTGCCAGCAGCTTCAACAGGGTCCCTGAAGCTTTCTTT. Residues: CASSFNRVPEAFF.

The V gene is TRBV18, the J gene TRBJ1-5, with D perhaps matching TRBD1 (5 bases). This CDR3 has 17 residues. Per the germline V gene, CDR1 is KGHSH and CDR2 is LQKENI. Trimming shortened V by 6 bases and J by 9 bases, and 27 bases separated the two germline ends. CDR3 in amino acids: CASSQAGQGRGGGPQHF. The CDR3 DNA reads as TGTGCCAGCTCCCAAGCGGGTCAGGGCCGCGGGGGTGGGCCCCAGCATTTT.

CDR3: CASSPQYF. The DNA for the CDR3 is TGTGCCAGTAGTCCCCAGTACTTC. The chain combines TRBV19 with TRBJ2-5; no clear D. Germline-derived CDR1 and CDR2 are LNHDA and SQIVND (reference sequence). V was trimmed by 5 bases and J by 9 bases, leaving 1 base between them. The CDR3 covers 8 residues.

The sample holds a few counts of this clone. The genes are TRBV28 and TRBJ1-4; 9 positions match TRBD1. This CDR3 has 13 residues. With 8 bases clipped from V and 7 bases from J, the junction kept 5 bases outside the gene matches. Germline CDR1 reads MDHEN; CDR2 reads SYDVKM. CDR3: CASQGTGSEKLFF. The CDR3 bases are TGTGCCAGCCAAGGGACAGGGAGTGAAAAACTGTTTTTT.

The chain has TRBV30 and TRBJ2-2; tentatively, D is TRBD1 or TRBD2 (5 bases each). The CDR3 runs 13 residues. CDR1 and CDR2 (germline): GTSNPN, SVGIG (reference sequence). Trimming removed 1 base at V and 5 bases at J, with 8 bases between. The DNA for the CDR3 is TGTGCCTGGAGTGCGAGGGGAACCGGGGAGCTGTTTTTT. It is translated as CAWSARGTGELFF.

V is TRBV5-6 and J is TRBJ2-7; possibly TRBD1 for D (5 bases). CDR3 length equals 14 residues. Looked up from germline, CDR1 is SGHDT and CDR2 is YYEEEE. Trimming shortened V by 4 bases and J by 5 bases, and 16 bases separated the two germline ends. The CDR3 spells CASSRDSPLDEQYF. As DNA, the CDR3 is TGTGCCAGCAGCCGTGACAGCCCATTGGACGAGCAGTACTTC. The entire variable domain, with the rest obtained from reference TRBV5-6 and TRBJ2-7, is as follows: DAGVTQSPTHLIKTRGQQVTLRCSPKSGHDTVSWYQQALGQGPQFIFQYYEEEERQRGNFPDRFSGHQFPNYSSELNVNALLLGDSALYLCASSRDSPLDEQYFGPGTRLTVT.

This clone was recorded once. The V call is TRBV24-1, the J call TRBJ2-5, with TRBD2 as a possible D gene (7 bases). V lost 9 bases to trimming and J lost 5 bases, with 24 bases between them. This CDR3 spans 16 amino acids. CDR1 is KGHDR and CDR2 is SFDVKD in the germline V gene. CDR3 in DNA: TGTGCCACCTCATCCGGGGGCGGGGGCTCCTGGGAGACCCAGTACTTC. It specifies CATSSGGGGSWETQYF.

V and J are TRBV4-2 and TRBJ2-2; TRBD1 or TRBD2 may be the D gene (5 bases each). The CDR3 contains 16 residues. Germline V gives CDR1 LGHNA, CDR2 YNFKEQ. V was shortened by 8 bases and J by 5 bases, with 21 bases between the two germline ends. The CDR3 reads CASLPVERGGTGELFF. CDR3 DNA sequence: TGTGCCAGCCTCCCCGTAGAGAGGGGCGGGACCGGGGAGCTGTTTTTT.

The chain joins TRBV19 to TRBJ1-4; TRBD1 might be the D (5 bases). Germline CDR1 and CDR2: LNHDA and SQIVND (reference sequence). Trimming removed 3 bases from V and 3 bases from J, with 11 bases in between. The CDR3 is 15 amino acids. CDR3 in DNA: TGTGCCAGTAGTATGGGGGACGTCCCTAATGAAAAACTGTTTTTT. Residues: CASSMGDVPNEKLFF.

The rearrangement uses TRBV18 and TRBJ1-6; 7 nucleotides agree with TRBD1. With V trimmed by 3 bases and J by 5 bases, 4 bases remained unmatched. The CDR3 is made up of 15 amino acids. Per germline, CDR1 KGHSH and CDR2 LQKENI. CDR3 nucleotides: TGTGCCAGCTCACCGGAGAGGGGGCATAATTCACCCCTCCACTTT. Protein product: CASSPERGHNSPLHF. The complete variable domain, with remaining parts taken from reference TRBV18 and TRBJ1-6, reads NAGVMQNPRHLVRRRGQEARLRCSPMKGHSHVYWYRQLPEEGLKFMVYLQKENIIDESGMPKERFSAEFPKEGPSILRIQQVVRGDSAAYFCASSPERGHNSPLHFGNGTRLTVT.

The CDR3 coding sequence is TGCGCCAGCAGCCAAGATGTTGGGCAGGGGGCAATCTCTAGCACAGATACGCAGTATTTT. Its translation: CASSQDVGQGAISSTDTQYF. V is TRBV4-3 and J is TRBJ2-3; 8 bases are a match to TRBD1. With 0 bases clipped from V and 0 bases from J, the junction kept 14 bases outside the gene matches. CDR1 is LGHNA, CDR2 YSLEER, per germline. The CDR3 runs 20 residues.

V usage is TRBV7-2 and J usage is TRBJ2-1, with 10 positions matching TRBD1. The germline V gene has CDR1 SGHTA and CDR2 FQGNSA. V was pared by 5 bases and J by 8 bases, with 9 bases of the junction left unmatched. This CDR3 comprises 15 residues. CDR3 sequence (DNA): TGTGCCAGCAGCAAAAACTGGGACAGGGGTTATGAGCAGTTCTTC. Protein product: CASSKNWDRGYEQFF. The full variable domain, completed using reference TRBV7-2 and TRBJ2-1, is GAGVSQSPSNKVTEKGKDVELRCDPISGHTALYWYRQSLGQGLEFLIYFQGNSAPDKSGLPSDRFSAERTGGSVSTLTIQRTQQEDSAVYLCASSKNWDRGYEQFFGPGTRLTVL.

The chain has TRBV4-3 and TRBJ1-2, with 7 bases that match TRBD1. Looked up from germline, CDR1 is LGHNA and CDR2 is YSLEER. V lost 1 base, J lost 4 bases, and 6 bases stayed unmatched. The CDR3 contains 15 residues. For the CDR3, the DNA is TGCGCCAGCAGCCAAGCCCGCGACAGGGCCTATGGCTACACCTTC. Translating it yields CASSQARDRAYGYTF.

The chain links TRBV2 to TRBJ2-2; no definite D call. Trimming pared 0 bases from V and 6 bases from J, leaving 8 bases between. The CDR3 runs 14 residues. Germline V gives CDR1 SNHLY, CDR2 FYNNEI. As DNA, the CDR3 is TGTGCCAGCAGTGAAGCGCTTCTAGCCGGGGAGCTGTTTTTT. It yields the protein CASSEALLAGELFF.

The rearrangement uses TRBV20-1 and TRBJ2-7; perhaps TRBD2 as D (6 bases). This CDR3 has 15 residues. V was trimmed by 3 bases and J by 2 bases, leaving 17 bases between them. Germline values: CDR1 DFQATT, CDR2 SNEGSKA (reference sequence). CDR3 amino acids: CSASPRAGSAYEQYF. The CDR3 DNA follows: TGCAGTGCTAGTCCACGGGCGGGATCCGCCTACGAGCAGTACTTC.

This sequence joins TRBV6-6 and TRBJ1-2, with 12 bases lining up with TRBD1. There are 14 residues in the CDR3. Germline V lookup: CDR1 MNHNY, CDR2 SVGAGI (reference sequence). V lost 7 bases to trimming and J lost 7 bases; unmatched junction nucleotides: 7. CDR3 bases: TGTGCCAGCAATCCGGGACAGGGGGCTAGTGGCTACACCTTC. The encoded protein is CASNPGQGASGYTF.

A remark on this clone: Additional DNA sequences in this sample encode the identical CDR3. The chain joins TRBV10-3 to TRBJ1-5; D not resolved. The CDR3 length is 13 residues. CDR1 and CDR2 from the germline V gene are ENHRY and SYGVKD. With 0 bases removed from V and 4 bases from J, the gap between germline ends came to 4 bases. CDR3 protein: CAISESANQPQHF. The CDR3 region has the DNA TGTGCCATCAGTGAGTCCGCGAATCAGCCCCAGCATTTT.

CDR3 region: CASSQDVGDRAPTNEKLFF. Here the CDR3 DNA reads TGCGCCAGCAGCCAAGATGTGGGGGACAGGGCGCCAACTAATGAAAAACTGTTTTTT. The chain has TRBV4-3 and TRBJ1-4; 9 bases match TRBD1. CDR3 length: 19 residues. The V segment lost 0 bases and the J segment 0 bases; nucleotides outside the gene matches: 8. Germline V gene data show CDR1 as LGHNA and CDR2 as YSLEER.

The CDR3 region is CASSQRGTVYNEQFF. The CDR3 DNA reads TGTGCCAGCAGCCAGAGGGGGACAGTTTACAATGAGCAGTTCTTC. V and J are TRBV4-2 and TRBJ2-1; 7 bases agree with TRBD1. Germline V lookup: CDR1 LGHNA, CDR2 YNFKEQ. The CDR3 spans 15 residues. V was pared by 3 bases and J by 4 bases, with 6 bases of the junction left unmatched.

This rearrangement joins TRBV7-2 to TRBJ2-2; a possible D gene is TRBD1 (5 bases). The V gene's germline CDR1 is SGHTA and CDR2 FQGNSA. This CDR3 has 14 residues. V was cut by 7 bases and J by 4 bases, with 13 bases left in between. CDR3 protein: CASTTGPGTGELFF. In nucleotides, the CDR3 is TGTGCCAGCACCACAGGACCTGGCACCGGGGAGCTGTTTTTT.